This passage covers 17 T cell receptor beta chains from one sample sequenced in a study of T cell repertoires in cytomegalovirus infection. No antigens are known for them. TCRdb called the reads again in MiXCR, with one record for every CDR3 protein. The sample shows about 890,000 distinct CDR3 sequences, 30% to 40% of them seen only once. The sample consisted of cultured CD8+ T cells from PBMCs, taken from culture after CMV antigen stimulation. These TCRs come from a human donor in good health (CMV status not recorded). Some clones in this sample may be carry-over from other donors' samples.

This clonotype turned up a few times. The chain couples TRBV7-9 to TRBJ2-7; no definite D call. V dropped 5 bases and J dropped 2 bases, with 13 bases sitting between them. Germline V gene sequence: CDR1 SEHNR, CDR2 FQNEAQ (reference sequence). The CDR3 is 14 amino acids. CDR3 bases: TGTGCCAGCAGCCCGGTGGGCCAGCCCTACGAGCAGTACGTC. Protein: CASSPVGQPYEQYV.

This clonotype has at least ten counts. The rearrangement uses TRBV12-5 and TRBJ2-2; 7 positions agree with TRBD1. The germline CDR1 and CDR2 sequences are LGHNT and FRNRAP. This CDR3 is 15 amino acids long. Unmatched junction bases numbered 5, after V lost 7 bases and J lost 0 bases. The CDR3 sequence is CASDRDSPNTGELFF. CDR3 in DNA: TGTGCTAGTGACAGGGACAGTCCGAACACCGGGGAGCTGTTTTTT. Supplemented by reference TRBV12-5 and TRBJ2-2, the full variable domain reads DARVTQTPRHKVTEMGQEVTMRCQPILGHNTVFWYRQTMMQGLELLAYFRNRAPLDDSGMPKDRFSAEMPDATLATLKIQPSEPRDSAVYFCASDRDSPNTGELFFGEGSRLTVL.

This clonotype was seen many times. The junction departs from germline at one end; a sequencing error may be responsible. The chain uses TRBV27 and TRBJ2-7, with D uncertain. CDR1 is MNHEY, CDR2 SMNVEV, per germline (reference sequence). The CDR3 is 12 residues long. For the CDR3, the DNA is TGTGCCAGCAGCTTATACGGGTACGAGCAGTACTTC. It encodes CASSLYGYEQYF.

This chain joins TRBV9 and TRBJ2-1; 11 bases are a match to TRBD2. V shed 3 bases, J shed 0 bases, and the junction held 5 bases outside the gene matches. CDR3 size: 17 residues. CDR1 SGDLS and CDR2 YYNGEE come from the germline V gene. CDR3 in DNA: TGTGCCAGCAGCGCGCGACTAGCGGGGCCCTCCTACAATGAGCAGTTCTTC. Translation: CASSARLAGPSYNEQFF.

Ten or more counts support this clonotype. The chain carries TRBV7-2 and TRBJ2-1; D may match TRBD1 or TRBD2 (5 bases each). Between the trimmed V and J ends, which lost 1 base and 8 bases, there was a span of 15 bases. Germline values: CDR1 SGHTA, CDR2 FQGNSA. There are 15 residues in the CDR3. The CDR3 nucleotides read TGTGCCAGCAGCTTAGATGGGGACCCAGGTGATGAGCAGTTCTTC. Translated, it gives CASSLDGDPGDEQFF.

This chain links TRBV24-1 with TRBJ2-1, with 8 bases matching TRBD1. The V and J ends lost 3 bases and 1 base, in that order; junction bases with no gene match: 4. The CDR3 is 16 amino acids. Per the germline V gene, CDR1 is KGHDR and CDR2 is SFDVKD. CDR3 coding DNA: TGTGCCACCAGTGATCGTCGGACAGGGTCCTACAATGAGCAGTTCTTC. Protein product: CATSDRRTGSYNEQFF.

This clonotype was counted many times. V is TRBV7-8 and J is TRBJ2-7; 8 bases agree with TRBD1. CDR3 length: 17 amino acids. V shed 0 bases, J shed 4 bases, and the junction held 11 bases outside the gene matches. Per germline, CDR1 SGHVS and CDR2 FQNEAQ. The CDR3 is CASSLAGDRTGLYEQYV. Written as DNA, the CDR3 is TGTGCCAGCAGCTTAGCGGGGGACAGGACAGGGCTTTACGAGCAGTACGTC.

The chain combines TRBV4-3 with TRBJ2-1, with 7 bases identical to TRBD1. With V trimmed by 0 bases and J by 4 bases, 6 bases remained unmatched. This CDR3 spans 16 amino acids. Germline CDR1 is LGHNA and CDR2 is YSLEER. CDR3 DNA sequence: TGCGCCAGCAGCCAAGAAAGGACAGGAATTTACAATGAGCAGTTCTTC. Translated: CASSQERTGIYNEQFF.

This clonotype was counted a few times. The J gene is TRBJ2-3, the V gene TRBV10-3; D gene uncertain. V lost 5 bases, J lost 0 bases, and 12 bases lay in between. The CDR3 is 15 amino acids. Germline V gene lookup returns CDR1 ENHRY and CDR2 SYGVKD. This CDR3 is CAISSAVSSTDTQYF. Here the CDR3 DNA reads TGTGCCATCAGTTCCGCGGTATCTAGCACAGATACGCAGTATTTT.

This clonotype appeared many times. This sequence joins TRBV7-9 and TRBJ1-6; perhaps TRBD1 as D (6 bases). V was clipped by 4 bases and J by 6 bases, with 16 bases between them. Germline assignment: CDR1 SEHNR and CDR2 FQNEAQ (reference sequence). CDR3 length: 16 amino acids. CDR3: CASSSTGLSPNSPLHF. CDR3 DNA: TGTGCCAGCAGCTCCACAGGGTTAAGTCCTAATTCACCCCTCCACTTT.

This clonotype was seen many times. The chain has TRBV2 and TRBJ2-1; maybe TRBD2 (7 bases). This CDR3 contains 13 residues. Germline V CDR1 and CDR2: SNHLY, FYNNEI. Trimming took off 10 bases at V and 4 bases at J, with 14 bases between the two ends. CDR3 sequence: CANRGGLYNEQFF. CDR3 DNA sequence: TGTGCCAACCGCGGGGGCTTGTACAATGAGCAGTTCTTC.

The genes are TRBV6-6 and TRBJ1-2; D call uncertain. Trimming stripped 7 bases from V and 10 bases from J, with 13 bases between. The V gene's germline CDR1 is MNHNY and CDR2 SVGAGI (reference sequence). CDR3 length: 11 amino acids. The CDR3 region has the DNA TGTGCCAGCAAGACCTCTCGGGACTACACCTTC. Translated: CASKTSRDYTF.

The chain joins TRBV19 to TRBJ1-1; the D gene is possibly TRBD1 (5 bases). The V and J ends lost 5 bases and 7 bases respectively, with 17 bases between them. The CDR3 is made up of 14 amino acids. CDR1 and CDR2 from the germline V gene are LNHDA and SQIVND (reference sequence). Written as DNA, the CDR3 is TGTGCCAGTAGTCCCAACCGGGGCCGCCTTGAAGCTTTCTTT. Encoded protein: CASSPNRGRLEAFF.

The chain combines TRBV7-9 with TRBJ1-2; the D is unclear. CDR1 is SEHNR and CDR2 is FQNEAQ in the germline V gene (reference sequence). V was clipped by 2 bases and J by 8 bases, with 6 bases between them. The CDR3 is made up of 11 amino acids. The CDR3 nucleotides are TGTGCCAGCAGCTTATCGACAGGCTACACCTTC. Protein product: CASSLSTGYTF.

The table lists this clonotype with a few counts. The chain joins TRBV12-3 or TRBV12-4 to TRBJ2-7; 13 bases match TRBD2. The CDR3 length is 14 residues. J gave up 6 bases and V 5 bases, and 4 bases lay outside the gene matches. The CDR3 DNA follows: TGTGCCAGCAGTAGGGGACTAGCGGGGTCCGAGCAGTACTTC. The encoded protein is CASSRGLAGSEQYF.

The sample holds a few counts of this clonotype. This chain links TRBV12-3 or TRBV12-4 with TRBJ2-5, with 7 bases lining up with TRBD1. The V gene end was trimmed by 4 bases and the J gene end by 4 bases; junction bases not matched to a gene: 9. The CDR3 has 15 amino acids. The CDR3 sequence: CASSSGTAWGETQYF. The CDR3 nucleotides are TGTGCCAGCAGTTCCGGGACAGCATGGGGAGAGACCCAGTACTTC.

This clonotype was found many times. The CDR3 sequence: CASSFPRDSFYEQGYV. In DNA, the CDR3 is TGTGCCAGCAGCTTCCCCCGGGACAGCTTTTACGAGCAGGGCTACGTC. This chain links TRBV7-3 with TRBJ2-7; TRBD1 matches at 7 bases. The CDR3 has 16 amino acids. The V segment lost 3 bases and the J segment 13 bases; nucleotides outside the gene matches: 21. Germline CDR1 SGHTA, CDR2 FQGTGA.